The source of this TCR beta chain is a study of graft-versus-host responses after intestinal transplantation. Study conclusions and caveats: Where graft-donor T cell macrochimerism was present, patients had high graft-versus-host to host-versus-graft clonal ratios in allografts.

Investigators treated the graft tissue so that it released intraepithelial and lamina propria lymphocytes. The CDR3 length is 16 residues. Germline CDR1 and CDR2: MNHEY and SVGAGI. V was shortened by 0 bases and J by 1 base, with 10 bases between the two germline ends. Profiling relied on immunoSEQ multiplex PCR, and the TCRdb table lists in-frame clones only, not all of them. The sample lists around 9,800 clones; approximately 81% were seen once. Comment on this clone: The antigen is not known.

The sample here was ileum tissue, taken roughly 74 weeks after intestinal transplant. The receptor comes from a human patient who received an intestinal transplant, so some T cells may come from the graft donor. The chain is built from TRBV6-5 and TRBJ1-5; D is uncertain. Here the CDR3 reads CASSYSGLGSNQPQHF. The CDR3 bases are TGTGCCAGCAGTTACTCTGGCCTGGGGAGCAATCAGCCCCAGCATTTT.